A single sample gave rise to the 7 T cell receptor beta chains below, sequenced in a study of early T cells in non-severe SARS-CoV-2 infection. TCRdb recomputed calls from the 5' RACE reads with MiXCR, one row per CDR3 protein. Here the sample spans approximately 66,000 distinct CDR3 sequences, around 13% being singletons. Sample: whole blood. Receptors were obtained from an adult who was a healthcare worker with PCR-confirmed SARS-CoV-2 infection or an uninfected control (not recorded which).

The chain uses TRBV29-1 and TRBJ2-7, with unresolved D. The CDR3 covers 11 residues. Trimming cost V 3 bases and J 4 bases, with 7 bases left between them. Germline assignment: CDR1 SQVTM and CDR2 ANQGSEA. CDR3 sequence: CSVDSAYEQYF. CDR3 DNA sequence: TGCAGCGTTGACAGCGCTTACGAGCAGTACTTC.

This clonotype was counted at least ten times. V usage is TRBV4-3 and J usage is TRBJ2-3, with 10 bases that match TRBD2. Per germline, CDR1 LGHNA and CDR2 YSLEER. J was trimmed by 8 bases and V by 0 bases; bases with no gene match: 11. This CDR3 comprises 17 residues. CDR3 nucleotides: TGCGCCAGCAGCCAAGAATCCTCAAGCGGGGGGGCCGGTACGCAGTATTTT. It translates to CASSQESSSGGAGTQYF.

The DNA of the CDR3 is TGTGCCAGCAGTCAACGGACTAGCGGGGGCCGCACAGATACGCAGTATTTT. Encoded protein: CASSQRTSGGRTDTQYF. The rearrangement uses TRBV6-6 and TRBJ2-3, with TRBD2 matching 13 bases. Germline-derived CDR1 and CDR2 are MNHNY and SVGAGI (reference sequence). CDR3 length equals 17 residues. V gave up 5 bases and J gave up 1 base; unmatched junction bases: 6.

In this sample, this clonotype turned up a few times. This chain joins TRBV19 and TRBJ2-1; the D is unclear. Trimming removed 5 bases at V and 9 bases at J, with 8 bases between. The CDR3 has 11 amino acids. The germline gives CDR1 LNHDA, CDR2 SQIVND (reference sequence). The CDR3 loop is CASSQLGEQFF. CDR3 sequence (DNA): TGTGCCAGTAGTCAGTTAGGTGAGCAGTTCTTC.

This clonotype was recorded a few times. In nucleotides, the CDR3 is TGTGCCAGCAGCTATAGCGGGGGGGCTGATACGCAGTATTTT. Translated: CASSYSGGADTQYF. The chain combines TRBV7-2 with TRBJ2-3, with 11 bases fitting TRBD2. CDR3 length equals 14 residues. Germline-derived CDR1 and CDR2 are SGHTA and FQGNSA. J was trimmed by 6 bases and V by 4 bases; bases with no gene match: 3.

Many counts were recorded for this clonotype. CDR3 residues: CSALPNSGDYNEQFF. The DNA for the CDR3 is TGCAGTGCACTGCCGAATAGCGGAGATTACAATGAGCAGTTCTTC. The genes are TRBV20-1 and TRBJ2-1; a weak D match, TRBD2 (6 bases). V shed 6 bases and J shed 4 bases, with 19 bases lying between them. Per germline, CDR1 DFQATT and CDR2 SNEGSKA (reference sequence). The CDR3 length is 15 residues.

This chain uses TRBV7-2 with TRBJ2-7, with 9 bases identical to TRBD1. The CDR3 totals 15 residues. With V trimmed by 0 bases and J by 6 bases, 6 bases remained unmatched. The germline gives CDR1 SGHTA, CDR2 FQGNSA. CDR3 bases: TGTGCCAGCAGCTTAGCCCAGGGACAGGGATTCGAGCAGTACTTC. It encodes CASSLAQGQGFEQYF.